This T cell receptor beta chain is from a study of T cell responses to AZD1222 COVID-19 vaccine. Study context: Combined were second doses at about 4 or about 12 weeks.

Assay used: immunoSEQ multiplex PCR; TCRdb lists only in-frame clones, some missing. The table shows 100,000 to 150,000 clones, with more than 75% occurring only once. With regard to this clone: As yet, its antigen is unknown.

Germline V gene sequence: CDR1 SGHDN, CDR2 FVKESK. This CDR3 comprises 13 residues. The V and J ends lost 6 bases and 4 bases respectively, with 12 bases between them. Study-level points and caveats: Spike-spanning, vaccine-associated CD4 TCRs were dominant at 160-218 and 743-854.

The chain joins TRBV14 to TRBJ2-5; D is possibly TRBD1 or TRBD2 (5 bases each). The source was peripheral blood, collected on day 0 of AZD1222 vaccination. This clonotype was sampled from an adult in good health. CDR3 sequence reads: CASRRAGSETQYF. In DNA, the CDR3 is TGTGCCAGCAGGAGGGCAGGGTCAGAGACCCAGTACTTC.